The 31 T cell receptor beta chains given below trace back to one sample, sequenced in a study of vaccination and CD4 T cells after COVID-19. At the Johns Hopkins FTIC core, DNA taken from cultured CD4+ T cells was sequenced by way of the Oncomine TCR Beta short-read assay. MiXCR was run by TCRdb on the PCR reads, yielding one entry per CDR3 protein. The sample carries roughly 6,100 distinct CDR3 sequences, around 50% recorded once. Their antigens remain unidentified. The sample's treatment: roughly 10-day PBMC culture with coronavirus spike peptide pools or control peptides (ViraFEST assay). According to the study, CD4+ T cells from the unexposed donor were gathered ahead of the COVID-19 pandemic (2011-2018). The sample consisted of CD4+ T cells from blood, cultured in vitro. These receptor sequences come from a human donor in good health.

The chain joins TRBV7-6 to TRBJ1-1; D not resolved. This CDR3 region has 14 residues. V was cut by 8 bases and J by 3 bases, with 16 bases left in between. Germline CDR1 and CDR2: SGHVS and FNYEAQ. The CDR3 protein is CASSGPTRDTEAFF. In nucleotides, the CDR3 is TGTGCCAGCTCCGGCCCGACGAGAGACACTGAAGCTTTCTTT.

This clonotype is labeled large. The rearrangement links TRBV28 to TRBJ1-5; a possible D gene is TRBD1 (6 bases). Trimming left V 2 bases short and J 3 bases short, with 8 bases between. Germline V gives CDR1 MDHEN, CDR2 SYDVKM. CDR3 length: 14 amino acids. This chain's CDR3 is CASSLRGNNQPQHF. CDR3 DNA: TGTGCCAGCAGTTTAAGGGGGAACAATCAGCCCCAGCATTTT.

In this sample, this clonotype turned up a few times. The chain joins TRBV25-1 to TRBJ2-2, with TRBD1 matching over 9 bases. The CDR3 covers 15 residues. The trim removed 6 bases at V and 3 bases at J, leaving 5 bases unmatched. Looked up from germline, CDR1 is MGHDK and CDR2 is SYGVNS. The CDR3 loop is CASRGQGTYTGELFF. DNA of the CDR3: TGTGCCAGCAGAGGACAGGGGACCTACACCGGGGAGCTGTTTTTT. The complete variable domain, with remaining parts taken from reference TRBV25-1 and TRBJ2-2, reads EADIYQTPRYLVIGTGKKITLECSQTMGHDKMYWYQQDPGMELHLIHYSYGVNSTEKGDLSSESTVSRIRTEHFPLTLESARPSHTSQYLCASRGQGTYTGELFFGEGSRLTVL.

V usage is TRBV5-1 and J usage is TRBJ1-1; D gene ambiguous. Germline V gene sequence: CDR1 SGHRS, CDR2 YFSETQ. V was trimmed by 1 base and J by 1 base, leaving 11 bases between them. This CDR3 comprises 15 residues. The CDR3 spells CASSLLFRGNTEAFF. The CDR3, as DNA: TGCGCCAGCAGCTTGTTATTTCGGGGGAACACTGAAGCTTTCTTT.

The chain recombines TRBV2 with TRBJ2-7, with 9 positions matching TRBD2. Looked up from germline, CDR1 is SNHLY and CDR2 is FYNNEI. CDR3 length: 14 amino acids. V lost 8 bases, J lost 2 bases, and 7 bases stayed unmatched. The DNA of the CDR3 is TGTGCCAGCGCCCCCCCTAGCGGGACCTACGAGCAGTACTTC. This encodes CASAPPSGTYEQYF.

This clonotype has only a few counts. This chain connects TRBV11-2 to TRBJ2-7; D possibly corresponds to TRBD2 (6 bases). The CDR3 contains 13 residues. Germline CDR1 and CDR2: SGHAT and FQNNGV. Deletions cut 7 bases from V and 3 bases from J, with 13 bases between. The CDR3: CASTRDFDYEQYF. As DNA, the CDR3 is TGTGCCAGCACCCGGGACTTCGACTACGAGCAGTACTTC.

The V call is TRBV20-1, the J call TRBJ1-6, with D tentatively TRBD1 (6 bases). Trimming pared 3 bases from V and 7 bases from J, leaving 16 bases between. Germline CDR1 DFQATT, CDR2 SNEGSKA (reference sequence). The CDR3 covers 15 residues. For the CDR3, the DNA is TGCAGTGCTAGGCCCAGCGGGGGGCGGAATTCACCCCTCCACTTT. It is translated as CSARPSGGRNSPLHF.

The chain is built from TRBV12-3 or TRBV12-4 and TRBJ2-7, with TRBD1 as a possible D gene (6 bases). Trimming pared 5 bases from V and 4 bases from J, leaving 12 bases between. The CDR3 contains 13 residues. The CDR3 DNA reads TGTGCCAGCAGTGGGGAGACAGGTTACGAGCAGTACTTC. Translating gives CASSGETGYEQYF.

In its sample, this clonotype ranks as large. The chain uses TRBV6-5 and TRBJ2-7, with TRBD2 identical over 10 bases. Per the germline V gene, CDR1 is MNHEY and CDR2 is SVGAGI. V dropped 1 base and J dropped 12; count of bases not matched to a gene: 9. This CDR3 has 14 amino acids. The chain's CDR3 is CASSYFSSGGILYF. The CDR3 coding sequence is TGTGCCAGCAGTTACTTTTCTAGCGGGGGCATCCTGTACTTC.

This clonotype came up a few times. The chain is built from TRBV28 and TRBJ1-1, with D unclear. The CDR3 has 14 residues. The germline V and J ends were trimmed by 4 bases and 1 base, with 10 bases remaining between them. Germline loops: CDR1 MDHEN, CDR2 SYDVKM. The CDR3 sequence is CASSSPGSNTEAFF. The CDR3 DNA reads as TGTGCCAGCAGTTCTCCCGGTTCGAACACTGAAGCTTTCTTT. Combining the CDR3 with reference TRBV28 and TRBJ1-1 gives the whole variable domain DVKVTQSSRYLVKRTGEKVFLECVQDMDHENMFWYRQDPGLGLRLIYFSYDVKMKEKGDIPEGYSVSREKKERFSLILESASTNQTSMYLCASSSPGSNTEAFFGQGTRLTVV.

The CDR3 spells CASSYSGFRHQPQHF. CDR3 sequence (DNA): TGTGCCAGCAGTTACTCGGGGTTTCGGCATCAGCCCCAGCATTTT. The V call is TRBV6-2 or TRBV6-3, the J call TRBJ1-5; D remains unclear. Trimming removed 0 bases from V and 5 bases from J, with 11 bases in between. CDR1 and CDR2 (germline): MNHEY, SVGEGT. This CDR3 has 15 residues.

The V call is TRBV20-1, the J call TRBJ2-5; D remains unclear. The length of the CDR3 is 15 residues. The germline V gene has CDR1 DFQATT and CDR2 SNEGSKA (reference sequence). V was cut by 3 bases and J by 4 bases, with 18 bases left in between. CDR3 sequence reads: CSASPTSGRPETQYF. Here the CDR3 DNA reads TGCAGTGCTAGCCCCACGTCCGGGCGCCCAGAGACCCAGTACTTC.

The chain combines TRBV28 with TRBJ2-5; D is perhaps TRBD1 (6 bases). Trimming left V 7 bases short and J 5 bases short, with 17 bases between. Germline CDR1 is MDHEN and CDR2 is SYDVKM. The CDR3 is 14 amino acids. In DNA, the CDR3 is TGTGCCAGCAAAATTTTAGGGGGATTGGAGACCCAGTACTTC. Its protein product is CASKILGGLETQYF.

In its sample, this clonotype was seen a few times. CDR3 residues: CASSPGTGYMNTEAFF. DNA for the CDR3: TGTGCCAGTAGTCCCGGGACAGGCTATATGAACACTGAAGCTTTCTTT. The rearrangement links TRBV19 to TRBJ1-1; 8 nucleotides align to TRBD1. The V segment lost 5 bases and the J segment 0 bases; nucleotides outside the gene matches: 8. The length of the CDR3 is 16 residues. Germline V gene data show CDR1 as LNHDA and CDR2 as SQIVND (reference sequence).

The CDR3 loop reads CATSTGRTGGNPEAFF. Here the CDR3 DNA reads TGTGCCACCAGCACAGGTAGAACGGGGGGAAACCCTGAAGCTTTCTTT. This chain uses TRBV15 with TRBJ1-1, with D possibly being TRBD1 (5 bases). Trimming cost V 4 bases and J 6 bases, with 21 bases left between them. CDR1 LNHNV and CDR2 YYDKDF come from the germline V gene (reference sequence). The CDR3 is 16 amino acids.

This clonotype was seen just once. This sequence joins TRBV6-1 and TRBJ2-7, with 10 bases identical to TRBD2. Germline loops: CDR1 MNHNS, CDR2 SASEGT. V lost 6 bases, J lost 5 bases, and 7 bases stayed unmatched. This CDR3 is built from 14 residues. CDR3 sequence reads: CASSIGTSENEQYF. As DNA, the CDR3 is TGTGCCAGCAGCATCGGGACTAGCGAAAACGAGCAGTACTTC.

This clonotype was counted a few times. CDR3 sequence: CASSLVASLGTGELFF. Written as DNA, the CDR3 is TGTGCCAGCAGCTTAGTTGCTAGCTTAGGAACCGGGGAGCTGTTTTTT. V gene TRBV7-6 combines with J gene TRBJ2-2, with D possibly matching TRBD2 (5 bases). V was trimmed by 1 base and J by 5 bases, leaving 14 bases between them. Germline V gene lookup returns CDR1 SGHVS and CDR2 FNYEAQ. There are 16 residues in the CDR3.

V and J are TRBV20-1 and TRBJ1-2, with 8 bases matching TRBD1. This CDR3 spans 14 amino acids. The V gene's germline CDR1 is DFQATT and CDR2 SNEGSKA (reference sequence). V lost 6 bases to trimming and J lost 1 base; unmatched junction nucleotides: 7. DNA for the CDR3: TGCAGTGCCGTAGGGACAGGAAATAACTATGGCTACACCTTC. This gives the protein CSAVGTGNNYGYTF.

As DNA, the CDR3 is TGTGCCAGCAGTTACAGTGCGGGGGGGCCTCGGTACGAGCAGTACTTC. Translation: CASSYSAGGPRYEQYF. V gene TRBV6-5 combines with J gene TRBJ2-7; 9 bases align to TRBD2. From germline, CDR1 is MNHEY and CDR2 SVGAGI. Germline trimming cut 2 bases from V and 4 bases from J; bases unmatched to any gene: 9. The CDR3 runs to 16 residues.

The chain carries TRBV7-2 and TRBJ1-3; TRBD1 might be the D (5 bases). From germline, CDR1 is SGHTA and CDR2 FQGNSA. Trimming pared 5 bases from V and 5 bases from J, leaving 13 bases between. The CDR3 contains 14 residues. The CDR3 nucleotides read TGTGCCAGCAGCCCCGGGGGGGGTAGAAACACCATATATTTT. Protein sequence: CASSPGGGRNTIYF. The full variable domain, with the rest looked up from reference TRBV7-2 and TRBJ1-3, is GAGVSQSPSNKVTEKGKDVELRCDPISGHTALYWYRQSLGQGLEFLIYFQGNSAPDKSGLPSDRFSAERTGGSVSTLTIQRTQQEDSAVYLCASSPGGGRNTIYFGEGSWLTVV.

The chain carries TRBV7-9 and TRBJ2-5; weak D call: TRBD2 (5 bases). Germline CDR1 SEHNR, CDR2 FQNEAQ (reference sequence). CDR3 length: 16 residues. V was trimmed by 4 bases and J by 4 bases, leaving 19 bases between them. This CDR3 is CASSSTAGSKGETQYF. The CDR3 DNA sequence: TGTGCCAGCAGCTCGACCGCGGGCTCTAAGGGAGAGACCCAGTACTTC.

This clonotype has a handful of counts. This chain links TRBV19 with TRBJ1-2, with a weak D call TRBD1 (6 bases). Germline CDR1 reads LNHDA; CDR2 reads SQIVND (reference sequence). V was pared by 5 bases and J by 6 bases, with 13 bases between. The CDR3 covers 13 residues. The CDR3 DNA reads as TGTGCCAGTAGTCCCACTGGGGGCGATGGCTACACCTTC. Protein product: CASSPTGGDGYTF. Variable domain in full (rest from reference TRBV19 and TRBJ1-2): DGGITQSPKYLFRKEGQNVTLSCEQNLNHDAMYWYRQDPGQGLRLIYYSQIVNDFQKGDIAEGYSVSREKKESFPLTVTSAQKNPTAFYLCASSPTGGDGYTFGSGTRLTVV.

This chain joins TRBV5-1 and TRBJ1-1; D unresolved. The germline V gene encodes CDR1 SGHRS and CDR2 YFSETQ. V lost 0 bases, J lost 0 bases, and 12 bases lay in between. The CDR3 contains 16 residues. The CDR3 protein is CASSLDLGVMNTEAFF. The CDR3 region has the DNA TGCGCCAGCAGCTTGGACCTTGGGGTCATGAACACTGAAGCTTTCTTT.

This clonotype was picked up a small number of times. The chain uses TRBV25-1 and TRBJ1-1, with 7 bases identical to TRBD1. J lost 3 bases, V lost 6 bases, and 4 bases had no gene match. CDR3 length equals 13 residues. Germline CDR1 MGHDK, CDR2 SYGVNS. The CDR3 here is CASRLTGDTEAFF. In nucleotides, the CDR3 is TGTGCCAGCAGGTTAACAGGGGACACTGAAGCTTTCTTT. The complete variable domain, with remaining parts taken from reference TRBV25-1 and TRBJ1-1, reads EADIYQTPRYLVIGTGKKITLECSQTMGHDKMYWYQQDPGMELHLIHYSYGVNSTEKGDLSSESTVSRIRTEHFPLTLESARPSHTSQYLCASRLTGDTEAFFGQGTRLTVV.

This clonotype was found a few times. The chain uses TRBV12-3 or TRBV12-4 and TRBJ1-2; D gene ambiguous. This CDR3 is built from 12 residues. Trimming stripped 1 base from V and 8 bases from J, with 8 bases between. CDR3 coding DNA: TGTGCCAGCAGTTTAGTTTCTGGCGGCTACACCTTC. Amino acid sequence: CASSLVSGGYTF.

V usage is TRBV6-4 and J usage is TRBJ2-1; 12 bases are a match to TRBD1. This CDR3 region has 14 residues. Unmatched junction bases numbered 4, after V lost 6 bases and J lost 7 bases. Germline V gene lookup returns CDR1 MRHNA and CDR2 SNTAGT. CDR3 sequence: CASSTGQGANEQFF. In DNA, the CDR3 is TGTGCCAGCAGCACGGGACAGGGGGCGAATGAGCAGTTCTTC.

The V gene is TRBV29-1, the J gene TRBJ2-2, with TRBD1 identical over 9 bases. From germline, CDR1 is SQVTM and CDR2 ANQGSEA. The CDR3 is 14 residues long. Unmatched junction bases numbered 4, after V lost 7 bases and J lost 1 base. DNA of the CDR3: TGCAGCGCGGTGACAGGGGGGAACACCGGGGAGCTGTTTTTT. Amino acids: CSAVTGGNTGELFF.

This clonotype turned up a few times. This chain connects TRBV20-1 to TRBJ1-1; D remains unclear. This CDR3 comprises 12 residues. Trimming stripped 2 bases from V and 4 bases from J, with 8 bases between. Germline-derived CDR1 and CDR2 are DFQATT and SNEGSKA (reference sequence). Written as DNA, the CDR3 is TGCAGTGCTAGATCCGGGCCCACTGAAGCTTTCTTT. This encodes CSARSGPTEAFF.

This rearrangement joins TRBV6-1 to TRBJ1-2, with D uncertain. There are 11 residues in the CDR3. The ends were cut back, 9 bases at V and 8 bases at J, with 13 bases in the middle. CDR1 is MNHNS and CDR2 is SASEGT in the germline V gene. The CDR3 reads CARGRKGGYTF. In nucleotides, the CDR3 is TGTGCCAGAGGACGAAAGGGAGGCTACACCTTC.

The CDR3: CASSLANRDTYGYTF. CDR3 coding DNA: TGTGCCAGCAGCTTAGCCAACAGGGATACATATGGCTACACCTTC. The chain has TRBV7-2 and TRBJ1-2; maybe TRBD1 (6 bases). With 0 bases removed from V and 5 bases from J, the gap between germline ends came to 13 bases. CDR3 length: 15 residues. Germline V gives CDR1 SGHTA, CDR2 FQGNSA.

The rearrangement joins TRBV5-4 to TRBJ2-5; 9 bases are shared with TRBD2. Trimming cost V 4 bases and J 2 bases; bases outside gene matches: 3. CDR3 size: 14 residues. The germline V gene has CDR1 SGHNT and CDR2 YYREEE (reference sequence). CDR3 coding DNA: TGTGCCAGCAGCCGGAGCGGGGGGCAAGAGACCCAGTACTTC. This encodes CASSRSGGQETQYF. Full variable domain (missing parts from reference TRBV5-4 and TRBJ2-5): ETGVTQSPTHLIKTRGQQVTLRCSSQSGHNTVSWYQQALGQGPQFIFQYYREEENGRGNFPPRFSGLQFPNYSSELNVNALELDDSALYLCASSRSGGQETQYFGPGTRLLVL.